These 9 T cell receptor beta chains were sequenced from one sample in a study of breast tumors, draining lymph nodes, adjacent tissues. Axillary draining lymph nodes of breast cancer patients supplied the node samples. TCRdb independently ran MiXCR on the multiplex PCR reads; one entry per CDR3 protein. This sample has some 83,000 distinct CDR3 sequences, with about 20% found just once. The sequencing input was axillary lymph node tissue. These receptors were obtained from a female donor with breast cancer. Some clones in this sample may be carry-over from other donors' samples.

This clonotype was seen just once. A much more abundant neighbour one base away suggests this may be a read error. The chain employs TRBV7-2 and TRBJ2-2; TRBD2 agrees at 7 bases. This CDR3 spans 15 amino acids. Germline trimming cut 3 bases from V and 6 bases from J; bases unmatched to any gene: 7. Germline CDR1 is SGHTA and CDR2 is FQGNSA. In DNA form, the CDR3 reads TGTGCCAGCAGCTTGGGCGGGAGTCACCCCGGGGAGCTGTTTTTT. Protein: CASSLGGSHPGELFF.

The chain uses TRBV5-1 and TRBJ1-1; no definite D call. Trimming pared 4 bases from V and 0 bases from J, leaving 7 bases between. The CDR3 is made up of 13 amino acids. Germline V lookup: CDR1 SGHRS, CDR2 YFSETQ. The CDR3 DNA is TGCGCCAGCAGCGGCTTCCTGAACACTGAAGCTTTCTTT. Its protein is CASSGFLNTEAFF.

The sample holds many counts of this clonotype. The chain carries TRBV6-1 and TRBJ2-3; 11 bases line up with TRBD2. With 0 bases clipped from V and 4 bases from J, the junction kept 3 bases outside the gene matches. The CDR3 contains 16 residues. Germline-derived CDR1 and CDR2 are MNHNS and SASEGT. This CDR3 is CASSEALAGGSDTQYF. CDR3 bases: TGTGCCAGCAGTGAAGCGCTAGCGGGAGGCTCAGATACGCAGTATTTT.

This clonotype was found many times. V gene TRBV7-8 combines with J gene TRBJ2-3; D is perhaps TRBD1 or TRBD2 (5 bases each). V dropped 1 base and J dropped 2 bases, with 16 bases sitting between them. The CDR3 runs 17 residues. Germline V gene sequence: CDR1 SGHVS, CDR2 FQNEAQ. The CDR3 sequence: CASSLGGTGRSTDTQYF. CDR3 coding DNA: TGTGCCAGCAGCTTAGGCGGAACGGGGCGATCCACAGATACGCAGTATTTT.

This clonotype was observed at least ten times. The V call is TRBV19, the J call TRBJ1-5, with 7 bases aligning to TRBD1. J lost 6 bases, V lost 1 base, and 3 bases had no gene match. CDR1 and CDR2 from the germline V gene are LNHDA and SQIVND (reference sequence). This CDR3 is 14 amino acids long. CDR3 loop: CASSIAGGSQPQHF. As DNA, the CDR3 is TGTGCCAGTAGTATAGCAGGGGGAAGTCAGCCCCAGCATTTT.

This clonotype was detected ten times or more. This rearrangement joins TRBV6-1 to TRBJ1-2, with 7 bases lining up with TRBD1. The CDR3 sequence is 16 residues long. The junction had 12 bases not matched to a gene; V was cut back by 0 bases and J by 8 bases. The V gene's germline CDR1 is MNHNS and CDR2 SASEGT. CDR3 loop: CASSEAGRGPFGGYTF. The CDR3 nucleotides read TGTGCCAGCAGTGAAGCTGGGAGGGGGCCTTTTGGGGGCTACACCTTC.

In its sample, this clonotype was seen many times. V gene TRBV11-3 combines with J gene TRBJ2-1; 11 bases are shared with TRBD2. Germline V gene lookup returns CDR1 SGHNT and CDR2 YENEEA. This CDR3 is 18 amino acids long. V lost 2 bases and J lost 4; bases outside the gene matches: 10. The CDR3 region is CASSLRVGGLAAYNEQFF. DNA for the CDR3: TGTGCCAGCAGCTTAAGAGTTGGGGGACTAGCGGCTTACAATGAGCAGTTCTTC.

V gene TRBV19 combines with J gene TRBJ2-6; D is undetermined. V lost 3 bases and J lost 3, with 15 bases in between. Per germline, CDR1 LNHDA and CDR2 SQIVND (reference sequence). The CDR3 runs to 17 residues. CDR3 protein: CASSIRLRQVGANVLTF. CDR3 DNA: TGTGCCAGTAGTATTCGTTTAAGGCAGGTTGGGGCCAACGTCCTGACTTTC.

This clonotype was seen many times. The chain carries TRBV7-8 and TRBJ1-6; D is perhaps TRBD1 (5 bases). This CDR3 has 16 amino acids. V lost 1 base and J lost 10, with 17 bases in between. In germline, CDR1 is SGHVS, CDR2 FQNEAQ. The DNA for the CDR3 is TGTGCCAGCAGCTTAGGGACAAAGGGGTCGGGGTCACCCCTCCACTTT. Translation: CASSLGTKGSGSPLHF.